Presented here are 17 T cell receptor beta chains from one specimen sequenced in a study of identical twins. TCRdb redid the calling of the 5' RACE reads with MiXCR, one entry per CDR3 protein. The sample holds roughly 230,000 distinct CDR3 sequences; around 8.8% are singletons and the top ten take roughly 3.1%. The same sample was also studied in work on yellow fever vaccine responses in identical twins.

The specimen was CD8+ T cells sorted from blood. Receptors were obtained from a young woman in good health.

The V and J genes are TRBV4-1 and TRBJ2-3; either TRBD1 or TRBD2 may fit D (5 bases each). Germline values: CDR1 MGHRA, CDR2 YSYEKL. V lost 5 bases and J lost 5, with 14 bases in between. This CDR3 has 14 residues. The CDR3 sequence is CASSSRDREDTQYF. The DNA of the CDR3 is TGCGCCAGCAGCTCCAGGGACCGGGAAGATACGCAGTATTTT.

The gene calls are TRBV28 and TRBJ2-2; D gene ambiguous. This CDR3 has 14 residues. Germline V gene sequence: CDR1 MDHEN, CDR2 SYDVKM. Trimming removed 3 bases at V and 4 bases at J, with 9 bases between. The CDR3 spells CASSFEALTGELFF. DNA for the CDR3: TGTGCCAGCAGTTTTGAAGCACTCACCGGGGAGCTGTTTTTT.

This rearrangement joins TRBV20-1 to TRBJ2-7; D could derive from TRBD1 or TRBD2 (6 bases each). Germline lookup yields CDR1 DFQATT and CDR2 SNEGSKA (reference sequence). The CDR3 runs 13 residues. Trimming removed 5 bases from V and 2 bases from J, with 13 bases in between. The CDR3 sequence is CSAGGTSPYEQYF. The CDR3 bases are TGCAGTGCTGGAGGGACAAGCCCCTACGAGCAGTACTTC.

This clonotype was detected ten times or more. This chain joins TRBV6-4 and TRBJ2-3; 16 nucleotides agree with TRBD2. The length of the CDR3 is 17 residues. The trim removed 2 bases at V and 4 bases at J, leaving 3 bases unmatched. Germline V gene lookup returns CDR1 MRHNA and CDR2 SNTAGT. The CDR3, as DNA: TGTGCCAGCAGTGACGGGACTAGCGGGGGGGACGCAGATACGCAGTATTTT. It specifies CASSDGTSGGDADTQYF.

This clonotype has a handful of counts. This sequence joins TRBV4-2 and TRBJ2-7, with D perhaps matching TRBD2 (6 bases). V shed 0 bases and J shed 3 bases, with 15 bases lying between them. Germline lookup yields CDR1 LGHNA and CDR2 YNFKEQ. This CDR3 is 16 amino acids long. The DNA for the CDR3 is TGTGCCAGCAGCCAAGAGGCGATAGGCGGGATCTACGAGCAGTACTTC. Its protein is CASSQEAIGGIYEQYF.

Within the sample, this clonotype is medium-sized. The chain joins TRBV4-2 to TRBJ2-3; 9 bases fit TRBD2. CDR3 length: 17 amino acids. Looked up from germline, CDR1 is LGHNA and CDR2 is YNFKEQ. Germline trimming cut 0 bases from V and 4 bases from J; bases unmatched to any gene: 8. CDR3 DNA sequence: TGTGCCAGCAGCCAAGAAGGCTTGCGGGGGGGAGCAGATACGCAGTATTTT. Protein sequence: CASSQEGLRGGADTQYF.

V and J are TRBV6-1 and TRBJ2-3, with D tentatively TRBD2 (6 bases). The V end was cut by 1 base, the J end by 2 bases, with 13 bases between. CDR1 and CDR2 from the germline V gene are MNHNS and SASEGT. CDR3 length: 16 amino acids. CDR3 region: CASSEDPLANTDTQYF. The CDR3 DNA sequence: TGTGCCAGCAGTGAAGACCCCCTAGCGAACACAGATACGCAGTATTTT.

The genes are TRBV7-8 and TRBJ2-5; D is uncertain. Germline loops: CDR1 SGHVS, CDR2 FQNEAQ. CDR3 length: 14 residues. V was pared by 3 bases and J by 1 base, with 9 bases between. The CDR3 region has the DNA TGTGCCAGCAGCTTTTCGGTAGGCCAAGAGACCCAGTACTTC. Protein product: CASSFSVGQETQYF. Full variable domain (outside the CDR3, taken from reference TRBV7-8 and TRBJ2-5): GAGVSQSPRYKVAKRGQDVALRCDPISGHVSLFWYQQALGQGPEFLTYFQNEAQLDKSGLPSDRFFAERPEGSVSTLKIQRTQQEDSAVYLCASSFSVGQETQYFGPGTRLLVL.

This clonotype was counted a few times. The chain employs TRBV5-1 and TRBJ2-3; D perhaps matches TRBD2 (5 bases). Trimming cost V 0 bases and J 0 bases, with 11 bases left between them. CDR3 size: 16 residues. CDR1 is SGHRS, CDR2 YFSETQ, per germline. The CDR3 DNA follows: TGCGCCAGCAGCTTGGTTCTAGCTTCTAGCACAGATACGCAGTATTTT. Protein product: CASSLVLASSTDTQYF. The variable domain in full, with the rest retrieved from reference TRBV5-1 and TRBJ2-3, is KAGVTQTPRYLIKTRGQQVTLSCSPISGHRSVSWYQQTPGQGLQFLFEYFSETQRNKGNFPGRFSGRQFSNSRSEMNVSTLELGDSALYLCASSLVLASSTDTQYFGPGTRLTVL.

The chain carries TRBV20-1 and TRBJ2-3; 8 nucleotides match TRBD2. Germline V gene sequence: CDR1 DFQATT, CDR2 SNEGSKA (reference sequence). J was trimmed by 1 base and V by 0 bases; bases with no gene match: 15. The CDR3 is 19 amino acids. The DNA for the CDR3 is TGCAGTGCTAGAGATTCGACTAGCGAGCCTTTACCTGGCACAGATACGCAGTATTTT. Encoded protein: CSARDSTSEPLPGTDTQYF.

This clonotype was seen only a few times. The CDR3 DNA reads TGCGCCAGCAGCCTGGTCAGCGGCGGCTACAATGAGCAGTTCTTC. It yields the protein CASSLVSGGYNEQFF. The rearrangement uses TRBV4-3 and TRBJ2-1, with D maybe TRBD2 (5 bases). Germline V CDR1 and CDR2: LGHNA, YSLEER. V was pared by 4 bases and J by 3 bases, with 13 bases between. The CDR3 runs to 15 residues.

The chain couples TRBV30 to TRBJ2-2; no firm D call. The CDR3 is made up of 14 amino acids. Looked up from germline, CDR1 is GTSNPN and CDR2 is SVGIG (reference sequence). Trimming cost V 4 bases and J 1 base, with 10 bases left between them. The CDR3: CAWIDTENTGELFF. The CDR3 DNA follows: TGTGCCTGGATCGACACCGAGAACACCGGGGAGCTGTTTTTT.

This clonotype occurred a few times. V gene TRBV20-1 combines with J gene TRBJ2-3; the match to TRBD2 covers 14 bases. The CDR3 has 18 amino acids. Germline-derived CDR1 and CDR2 are DFQATT and SNEGSKA (reference sequence). V shed 3 bases, J shed 5 bases, and the junction held 13 bases outside the gene matches. CDR3 bases: TGCAGTGCTAGTGGGGGACTAGCGGGAGACGTAAGGGGAGATACGCAGTATTTT. Translation: CSASGGLAGDVRGDTQYF.

This clonotype was seen ten or more times. The chain couples TRBV28 to TRBJ2-7; perhaps TRBD1 as D (5 bases). In germline, CDR1 is MDHEN, CDR2 SYDVKM. The CDR3 spans 14 residues. V was trimmed by 5 bases and J by 3 bases, leaving 14 bases between them. The CDR3 reads CASSPKARVYEQYF. The CDR3, as DNA: TGTGCCAGCAGTCCAAAAGCCAGGGTCTACGAGCAGTACTTC. The full variable domain, its missing parts supplied by reference TRBV28 and TRBJ2-7, is DVKVTQSSRYLVKRTGEKVFLECVQDMDHENMFWYRQDPGLGLRLIYFSYDVKMKEKGDIPEGYSVSREKKERFSLILESASTNQTSMYLCASSPKARVYEQYFGPGTRLTVT.

The chain links TRBV6-1 to TRBJ2-7; maybe TRBD2 (6 bases). The CDR3 totals 15 residues. Trimming stripped 5 bases from V and 5 bases from J, with 19 bases between. The germline CDR1 and CDR2 sequences are MNHNS and SASEGT. The CDR3 DNA reads TGTGCCAGCAGTCCGGGACGGACCTTAGCGGACGAGCAGTACTTC. Translated, it gives CASSPGRTLADEQYF.

The CDR3 nucleotides read TGCGCCAGCAGCTTGTCGGGACTTCCAGATACGCAGTATTTT. Translated, it gives CASSLSGLPDTQYF. The chain joins TRBV5-1 to TRBJ2-3; D perhaps matches TRBD2 (6 bases). Germline V CDR1 and CDR2: SGHRS, YFSETQ. The CDR3 consists of 14 residues. Trimming removed 1 base from V and 4 bases from J, with 10 bases in between.

This clonotype was detected ten times or more. V usage is TRBV9 and J usage is TRBJ2-2; 9 nucleotides match TRBD1. V was clipped by 3 bases and J by 1 base; unmatched bases: 7. The CDR3 runs 17 residues. Germline loops: CDR1 SGDLS, CDR2 YYNGEE. The CDR3 here is CASSDPGQGMNTGELFF. The DNA for the CDR3 is TGTGCCAGCAGCGATCCCGGACAGGGGATGAACACCGGGGAGCTGTTTTTT.